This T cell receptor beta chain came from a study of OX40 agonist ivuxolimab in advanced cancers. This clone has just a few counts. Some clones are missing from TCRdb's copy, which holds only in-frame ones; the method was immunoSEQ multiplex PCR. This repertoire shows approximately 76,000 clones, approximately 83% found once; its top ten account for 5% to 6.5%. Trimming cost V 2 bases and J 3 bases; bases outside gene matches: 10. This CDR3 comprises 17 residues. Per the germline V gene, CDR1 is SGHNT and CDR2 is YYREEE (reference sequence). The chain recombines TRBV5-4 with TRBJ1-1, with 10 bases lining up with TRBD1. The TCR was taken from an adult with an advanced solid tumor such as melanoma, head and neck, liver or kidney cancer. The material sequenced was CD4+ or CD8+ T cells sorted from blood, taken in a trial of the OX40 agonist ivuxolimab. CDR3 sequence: CASSLTPGQGPDTEAFF. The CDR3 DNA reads TGTGCCAGCAGCTTAACACCGGGACAGGGGCCGGACACTGAAGCTTTCTTT. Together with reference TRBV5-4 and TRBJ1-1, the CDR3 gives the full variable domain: ETGVTQSPTHLIKTRGQQVTLRCSSQSGHNTVSWYQQALGQGPQFIFQYYREEENGRGNFPPRFSGLQFPNYSSELNVNALELDDSALYLCASSLTPGQGPDTEAFFGQGTRLTVV.